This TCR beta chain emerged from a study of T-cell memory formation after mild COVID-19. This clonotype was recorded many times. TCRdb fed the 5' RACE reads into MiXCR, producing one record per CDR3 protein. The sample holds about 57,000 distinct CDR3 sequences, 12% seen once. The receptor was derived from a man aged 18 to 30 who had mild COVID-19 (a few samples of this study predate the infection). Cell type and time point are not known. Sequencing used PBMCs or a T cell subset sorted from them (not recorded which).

CDR3 DNA sequence: TGCAGTGTCGAATACGGCGGGAGTTTCACAGATACGCAGTATTTT. Residues: CSVEYGGSFTDTQYF. The chain has TRBV20-1 and TRBJ2-3; 7 nucleotides agree with TRBD2. Trimming at V came to 7 bases and at J to 2 bases, leaving 12 bases not matched to a gene. Germline CDR1 DFQATT, CDR2 SNEGSKA (reference sequence). This CDR3 has 15 residues.